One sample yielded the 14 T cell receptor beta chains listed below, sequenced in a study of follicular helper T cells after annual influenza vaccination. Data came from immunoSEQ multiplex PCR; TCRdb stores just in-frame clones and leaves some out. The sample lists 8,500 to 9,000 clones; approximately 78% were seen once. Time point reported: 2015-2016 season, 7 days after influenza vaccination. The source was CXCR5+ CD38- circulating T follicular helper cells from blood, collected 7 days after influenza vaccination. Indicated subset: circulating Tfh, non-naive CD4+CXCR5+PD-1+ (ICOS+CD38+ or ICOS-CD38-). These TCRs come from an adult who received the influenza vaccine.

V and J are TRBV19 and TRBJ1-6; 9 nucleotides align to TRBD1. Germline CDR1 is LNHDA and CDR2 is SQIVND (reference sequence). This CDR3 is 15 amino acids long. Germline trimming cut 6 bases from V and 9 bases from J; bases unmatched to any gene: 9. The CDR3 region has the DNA TGTGCCAGTAGGGAAACCGGGACAGGGAGTTCACCCCTCCACTTT. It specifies CASRETGTGSSPLHF.

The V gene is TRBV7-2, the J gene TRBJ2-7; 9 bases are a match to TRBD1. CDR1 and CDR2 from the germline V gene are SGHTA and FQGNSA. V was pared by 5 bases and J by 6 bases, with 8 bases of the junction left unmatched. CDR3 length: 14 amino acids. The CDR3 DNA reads TGTGCCAGCAGCCCCCACAGGGGGCTGGGCGAGCAGTACTTC. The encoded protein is CASSPHRGLGEQYF.

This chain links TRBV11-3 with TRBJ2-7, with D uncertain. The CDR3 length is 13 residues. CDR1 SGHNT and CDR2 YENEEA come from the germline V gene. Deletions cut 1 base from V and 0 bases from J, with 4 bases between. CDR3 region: CASSLAPSYEQYF. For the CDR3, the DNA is TGTGCCAGCAGCTTAGCCCCCTCCTACGAGCAGTACTTC. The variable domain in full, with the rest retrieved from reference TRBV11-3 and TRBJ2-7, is EAGVVQSPRYKIIEKKQPVAFWCNPISGHNTLYWYLQNLGQGPELLIRYENEEAVDDSQLPKDRFSAERLKGVDSTLKIQPAELGDSAVYLCASSLAPSYEQYFGPGTRLTVT.

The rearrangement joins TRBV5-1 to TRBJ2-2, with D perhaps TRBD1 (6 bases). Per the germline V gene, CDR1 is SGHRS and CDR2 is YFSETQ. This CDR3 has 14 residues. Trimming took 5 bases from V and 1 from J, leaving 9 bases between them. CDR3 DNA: TGCGCCAGCAGAACGGGACAGAACACCGGGGAGCTGTTTTTT. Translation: CASRTGQNTGELFF.

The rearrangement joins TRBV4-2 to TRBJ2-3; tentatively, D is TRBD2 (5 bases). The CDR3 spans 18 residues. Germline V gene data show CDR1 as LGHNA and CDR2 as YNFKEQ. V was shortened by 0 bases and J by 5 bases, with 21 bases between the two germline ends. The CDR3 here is CASSQESIVLATGDTQYF. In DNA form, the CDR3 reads TGTGCCAGCAGCCAAGAAAGTATAGTTTTAGCGACGGGAGATACGCAGTATTTT.

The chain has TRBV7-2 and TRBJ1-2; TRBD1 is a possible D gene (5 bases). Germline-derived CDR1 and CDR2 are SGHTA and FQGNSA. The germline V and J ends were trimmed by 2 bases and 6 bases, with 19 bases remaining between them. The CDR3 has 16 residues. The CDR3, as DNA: TGTGCCAGCAGCTTAAATGCGGGGGGAATGGGGCATGGCTACACCTTC. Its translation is CASSLNAGGMGHGYTF.

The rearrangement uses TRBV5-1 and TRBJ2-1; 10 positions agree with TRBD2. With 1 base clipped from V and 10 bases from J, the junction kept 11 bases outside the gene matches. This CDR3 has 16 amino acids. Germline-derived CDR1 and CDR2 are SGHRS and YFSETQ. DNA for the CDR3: TGCGCCAGCAGCTTGAATCCAGCGGGGGGGCCGGAGGAGCAGTTCTTC. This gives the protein CASSLNPAGGPEEQFF.

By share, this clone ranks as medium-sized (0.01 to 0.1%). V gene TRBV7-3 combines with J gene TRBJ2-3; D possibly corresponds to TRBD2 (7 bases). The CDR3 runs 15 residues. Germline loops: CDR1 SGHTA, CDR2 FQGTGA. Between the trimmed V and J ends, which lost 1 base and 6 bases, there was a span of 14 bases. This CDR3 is CASSLNPGGPDTQYF. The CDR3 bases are TGTGCCAGCAGCTTAAACCCGGGGGGCCCGGATACGCAGTATTTT.

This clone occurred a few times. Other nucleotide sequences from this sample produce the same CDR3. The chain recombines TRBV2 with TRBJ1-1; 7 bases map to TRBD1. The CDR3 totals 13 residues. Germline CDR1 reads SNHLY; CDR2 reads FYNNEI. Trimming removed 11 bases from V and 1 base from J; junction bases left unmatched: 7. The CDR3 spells CASSGQTNTEAFF. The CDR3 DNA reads TGTGCCTCCTCGGGACAGACGAACACTGAAGCTTTCTTT.

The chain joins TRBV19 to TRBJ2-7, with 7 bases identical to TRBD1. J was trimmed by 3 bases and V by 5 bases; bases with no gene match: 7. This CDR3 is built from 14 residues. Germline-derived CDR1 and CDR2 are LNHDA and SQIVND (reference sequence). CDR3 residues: CASSLSGQVYEQYF. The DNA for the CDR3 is TGTGCCAGTAGTCTCAGCGGACAGGTCTACGAGCAGTACTTC.

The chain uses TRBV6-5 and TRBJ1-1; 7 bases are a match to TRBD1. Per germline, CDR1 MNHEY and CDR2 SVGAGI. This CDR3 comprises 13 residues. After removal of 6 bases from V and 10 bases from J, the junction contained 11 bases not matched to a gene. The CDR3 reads CASRRTTGEGAFF. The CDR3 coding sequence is TGTGCCAGCAGGCGTACTACAGGGGAAGGAGCTTTCTTT.

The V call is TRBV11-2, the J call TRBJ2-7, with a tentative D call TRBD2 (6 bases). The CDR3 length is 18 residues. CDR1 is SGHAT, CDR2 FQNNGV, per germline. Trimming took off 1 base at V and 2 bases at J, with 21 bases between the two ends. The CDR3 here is CASSLARDGWGVAYEQYF. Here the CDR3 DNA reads TGTGCCAGCAGCTTAGCTAGGGATGGGTGGGGGGTGGCCTACGAGCAGTACTTC.

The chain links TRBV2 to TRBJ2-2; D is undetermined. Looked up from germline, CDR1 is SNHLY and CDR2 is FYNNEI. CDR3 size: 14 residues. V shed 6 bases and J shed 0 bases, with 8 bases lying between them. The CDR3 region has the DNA TGTGCCAGCAGGGCAGATACGAACACCGGGGAGCTGTTTTTT. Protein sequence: CASRADTNTGELFF.

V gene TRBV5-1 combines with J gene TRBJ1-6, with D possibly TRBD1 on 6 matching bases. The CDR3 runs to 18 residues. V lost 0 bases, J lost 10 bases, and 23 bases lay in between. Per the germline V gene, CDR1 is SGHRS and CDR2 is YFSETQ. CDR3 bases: TGCGCCAGCAGCTTGGGGCCCCCACAGGGAGGGTTAAAATCACCCCTCCACTTT. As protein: CASSLGPPQGGLKSPLHF.